These 20 T cell receptor beta chains were sequenced from one sample in a study of CD4 and CD8 cells across lung adenocarcinoma regions. TCRdb re-called the PCR reads through MiXCR, storing one row per CDR3 protein. The profile shows about 12,000 distinct CDR3 sequences, roughly 48% of them singletons. Sequenced: CD8+ T cells from the margin of a lung tumor. Receptors originate from a female donor with lung adenocarcinoma. The CD4 and CD8 labels of this study may be unreliable.

The chain uses TRBV6-1 and TRBJ2-3, with D possibly being TRBD1 (5 bases). CDR3 length equals 16 residues. Germline CDR1 reads MNHNS; CDR2 reads SASEGT. V gave up 2 bases and J gave up 12 bases, with 24 bases separating them. The CDR3 loop reads CASSETLLWGKDTQYF. In DNA form, the CDR3 reads TGTGCCAGCAGTGAAACGTTACTGTGGGGCAAAGACACTCAGTATTTT.

This clonotype has more than one count but fewer than ten. The rearrangement links TRBV6-1 to TRBJ1-6; D gene uncertain. CDR1 and CDR2 from the germline V gene are MNHNS and SASEGT. V lost 6 bases, J lost 9 bases, and 12 bases lay in between. The CDR3 has 13 residues. This chain's CDR3 is CASSPGEGSPLHF. DNA for the CDR3: TGTGCCAGCAGCCCCGGTGAGGGTTCACCCCTCCACTTT.

The J gene is TRBJ2-3, the V gene TRBV6-1; D possibly corresponds to TRBD1 (5 bases). The DNA matches TRBJ2-7 better at its end, which makes the J call doubtful. Germline V gives CDR1 MNHNS, CDR2 SASEGT. The CDR3 contains 14 residues. CDR3 DNA sequence: TGTGCGGGCAGTGGGGCCCGTGACCCAGATACGCAGTACTTC. Translated, it gives CAGSGARDPDTQYF.

There are many counts of this clonotype. The chain carries TRBV6-1 and TRBJ2-5; TRBD1 is a possible D gene (6 bases). Judging by the DNA end, TRBJ2-7 fits better; the J call may be wrong. Germline V lookup: CDR1 MNHNS, CDR2 SASEGT. The CDR3 contains 13 residues. The CDR3 DNA reads TGTGCCAGCAGCCGGGACACCAGCTACGAGCAGTACTTC. Its protein product is CASSRDTSYEQYF.

This clonotype was observed at least ten times. The CDR3 loop is CASSPRGVIDTQYF. CDR3 coding DNA: TGTGCCAGCAGCCCTAGGGGGGTAATAGATACGCAGTATTTT. V usage is TRBV7-6 and J usage is TRBJ2-3, with D possibly called TRBD1 or TRBD2 (6 bases each). CDR3 length: 14 amino acids. The V end lost 5 bases, the J end lost 5 bases, and 14 bases lay between the germline ends. Per the germline V gene, CDR1 is SGHVS and CDR2 is FNYEAQ. Filled out from reference TRBV7-6 and TRBJ2-3, the complete variable domain reads GAGVSQSPRYKVTKRGQDVALRCDPISGHVSLYWYRQALGQGPEFLTYFNYEAQQDKSGLPNDRFSAERPEGSISTLTIQRTEQRDSAMYRCASSPRGVIDTQYFGPGTRLTVL.

CDR3 residues: CARRLQGVSTDTQYF. The CDR3 region has the DNA TGTGCCAGGAGACTCCAGGGGGTGAGCACAGATACGCAGTATTTT. The rearrangement joins TRBV6-1 to TRBJ2-3, with 7 bases fitting TRBD1. The CDR3 runs to 15 residues. After removal of 9 bases from V and 0 bases from J, the junction contained 9 bases not matched to a gene. CDR1 is MNHNS, CDR2 SASEGT, per germline.

Points on this clonotype: At one end, the junction sequence differs from germline, possibly due to a read error. This rearrangement joins TRBV6-4 to TRBJ2-3; D could derive from TRBD1 or TRBD2 (6 bases each). Germline assignment: CDR1 MRHNA and CDR2 SNTAGT. This CDR3 comprises 15 residues. Written as DNA, the CDR3 is TGTGCCAGGGGGCACGGGGGCCGTGACCAAGATACGCAGTATTTC. It translates to CARGHGGRDQDTQYF.

The V and J genes are TRBV12-3 or TRBV12-4 and TRBJ2-2; TRBD2 might be the D (6 bases). The ends were cut back, 5 bases at V and 12 bases at J, with 22 bases in the middle. This CDR3 has 15 residues. The CDR3 region is CASSPGVMGTEKLFF. Written as DNA, the CDR3 is TGTGCCAGCAGTCCGGGGGTCATGGGCACCGAGAAGCTGTTTTTT.

Note on this clonotype: Relative to the germline gene, one junction end is altered; a read error may explain this. This sequence joins TRBV4-1 and TRBJ2-3; the D call may be TRBD1 or TRBD2 (5 bases each). Germline CDR1 reads MGHRA; CDR2 reads YSYEKL. This CDR3 spans 18 amino acids. The CDR3 coding sequence is TGCGCCAGCAGCCAAGCAGACGGGGCCAGGCGAAGCAAAGATACCCAGTATTTC. Translated, it gives CASSQADGARRSKDTQYF.

By frequency in the sample, this clonotype is medium-sized. The chain has TRBV6-1 and TRBJ2-5; 8 nucleotides line up with TRBD1. CDR3 length equals 12 residues. V shed 6 bases and J 5 bases; nucleotides not matched to a gene: 2. Germline CDR1 reads MNHNS; CDR2 reads SASEGT. The CDR3 bases are TGTGCCAGCAGACACAGGGGGGAGACCCAGTACTTC. It encodes CASRHRGETQYF.

This clonotype was found many times. The chain couples TRBV6-1 to TRBJ2-5; weak D call: TRBD2 (5 bases). CDR1 and CDR2 from the germline V gene are MNHNS and SASEGT. Trimming took 2 bases from V and 5 from J, leaving 12 bases between them. The CDR3 length is 14 residues. In DNA, the CDR3 is TGTGCCAGCAGTGAACGGACTGGCGCTGAGACCCAGTACTTC. This gives the protein CASSERTGAETQYF.

This clonotype occurred a few times. The chain uses TRBV27 and TRBJ1-2; D not resolved. This CDR3 region has 19 residues. Trimming removed 5 bases from V and 4 bases from J, with 29 bases in between. Per the germline V gene, CDR1 is MNHEY and CDR2 is SMNVEV (reference sequence). The CDR3 DNA reads TGTGCCAGCAGTCCGACGAGAGCGCGAATGGAGATGGGTATCTATGGCTACACCTTC. Its translation: CASSPTRARMEMGIYGYTF.

The V and J genes are TRBV27 and TRBJ2-5; TRBD1 agrees at 10 bases. V was pared by 4 bases and J by 11 bases, with 13 bases of the junction left unmatched. The CDR3 has 15 amino acids. In germline, CDR1 is MNHEY, CDR2 SMNVEV (reference sequence). The CDR3 region has the DNA TGTGCCAGCAGTTCGCCGGGACAGGGGCTCAATGAGCAGTACTTC. Translation gives CASSSPGQGLNEQYF.

Remarks on this clonotype: One end of the junction is discordant with germline, which a read error may explain. The chain carries TRBV10-1 and TRBJ2-3, with 10 bases fitting TRBD2. This CDR3 region has 16 residues. Germline assignment: CDR1 WNHNN and CDR2 SYGVQD (reference sequence). The chain's CDR3 is CASSESIAGGKNMQYF. The DNA of the CDR3 is TGCGCCAGCAGTGAGTCGATAGCGGGAGGCAAAAACATGCAGTACTTT.

The gene calls are TRBV10-3 and TRBJ2-1; 8 bases line up with TRBD1. The CDR3 runs to 13 residues. Per germline, CDR1 ENHRY and CDR2 SYGVKD. J lost 6 bases, V lost 9 bases, and 7 bases had no gene match. The CDR3, as DNA: TGTGCCATACATGGACAGGGTCCCAATGAGCAGTTCTTC. This codes for CAIHGQGPNEQFF.

On this clonotype itself: Lacking the conserved final phenylalanine or tryptophan, this CDR3 likely reflects a read error. No DNA is shown, since the ends of the CDR3 on it are uncertain; the CDR3 is the one TCRdb lists. The V call is TRBV4-1, the J call TRBJ2-5; the D call in the table, TRBD2, was not verified against the DNA. From germline, CDR1 is MGHRA and CDR2 YSYEKL. The CDR3 length equals 18 residues, ends included. CDR3 loop: CASSQDTGLAGGQETQFS.

V and J are TRBV10-1 and TRBJ2-4, with D perhaps assigned TRBD1 or TRBD2 (5 bases each). The CDR3 length is 14 residues. Germline loops: CDR1 WNHNN, CDR2 SYGVQD (reference sequence). The CDR3 sequence is CGGTGLRAKNIQYF. For the CDR3, the DNA is TGCGGCGGCACGGGGCTGAGAGCCAAAAACATTCAGTACTTC.

A word on this clonotype: The junction departs from the called germline gene at one end, perhaps through a read error. The CDR3 reads CASSASGVGAKNMQYF. In DNA form, the CDR3 reads TGTGCCAGCAGCGCCTCGGGGGTGGGAGCCAAAAATATGCAGTATTTC. The genes are TRBV7-2 and TRBJ2-3, with a tentative D call TRBD2 (6 bases). The CDR3 totals 16 residues. Germline V gives CDR1 SGHTA, CDR2 FQGNSA.

The chain uses TRBV6-1 and TRBJ2-3; maybe TRBD2 (7 bases). Germline values: CDR1 MNHNS, CDR2 SASEGT. This CDR3 is 15 amino acids long. Trimming took off 9 bases at V and 9 bases at J, with 25 bases between the two ends. In DNA form, the CDR3 reads TGTGCCAGGGGTCCGAGGGGGGGGGGCCAAGAGACGCAGTATTTT. Protein: CARGPRGGGQETQYF.

This clonotype was observed a handful of times. The chain is built from TRBV12-3 or TRBV12-4 and TRBJ2-5; 10 bases are a match to TRBD1. The CDR3 totals 18 residues. Trimming removed 6 bases from V and 5 bases from J; junction bases left unmatched: 18. CDR3: CASSHRTGGSTGAETQYF. CDR3 coding DNA: TGTGCCAGCAGCCACCGGACAGGGGGATCGACAGGTGCGGAGACCCAGTACTTC.